Listed below are T cell receptor beta chains from one sample, sequenced in a study of cytomegalovirus exposure and HLA in healthy donors. The data were produced by immunoSEQ multiplex PCR, yet TCRdb's version contains in-frame clones alone and is incomplete. The sample shows roughly 100,000 clones, roughly 70% of them seen only once. What was sequenced was PBMCs. The receptors stem from a man between 35 and 55 years old in good health and CMV-seropositive. The CDR3 runs from the conserved cysteine through the conserved F or W. Each record gives: clone size, D gene, J gene, V gene, CDR3 protein, CDR3 DNA. The D gene is left open where the match is weak. A clone size is listed for some rows: how often the clone was seen (once, few, many), or a class if it is expanded.

. TRBD1 TRBJ1-1 TRBV5-1 CASSQGVGNTEAFF TGCGCCAGCAGCCAGGGGGTCGGGAACACTGAAGCTTTCTTT
. TRBD2 TRBJ2-5 TRBV5-1 CATSRTSGIQETQYF TGCGCCACCTCAAGGACTAGCGGGATTCAAGAGACCCAGTACTTC
. TRBD1 TRBJ2-7 TRBV6-5 CASSSGQGVSYEQYF TGTGCCAGCAGCTCCGGACAGGGAGTTTCCTACGAGCAGTACTTC
. . TRBJ2-2 TRBV28 CASSPGARRGSGANTGELFF TGTGCCAGCAGCCCGGGGGCGCGAAGAGGGAGCGGGGCGAACACCGGGGAGCTGTTTTTT
. TRBD2 TRBJ2-2 TRBV5-4 CASSLGLAGVGTNTGELFF TGTGCCAGCAGCTTGGGACTAGCGGGAGTTGGTACGAACACCGGGGAGCTGTTTTTT
. TRBD1 TRBJ2-3 TRBV5-6 CASSYRTGSTDTQYF TGTGCCAGCAGTTACAGGACAGGCAGCACAGATACGCAGTATTTT
. TRBD2 TRBJ2-3 TRBV6-4 CASSDAASGRRDTQYF TGTGCCAGCAGTGACGCAGCTAGCGGGAGAAGAGATACGCAGTATTTT
. TRBD1 TRBJ1-2 TRBV5-1 CASSLAEGANYGYTF TGCGCCAGCAGCTTGGCGGAGGGGGCAAACTATGGCTACACCTTC
. . TRBJ1-2 TRBV11-2 CASSPPLDSYGYTF TGTGCCAGCAGTCCTCCGTTAGACAGCTATGGCTACACCTTC
. TRBD1 TRBJ1-4 TRBV27 CASIGQGAGEKLFF TGTGCCAGCATTGGGCAGGGGGCGGGGGAAAAACTGTTTTTT
few TRBD2 TRBJ2-1 TRBV6-5 CATTRGGRPEQFF TGTGCCACCACCCGAGGCGGGAGGCCTGAGCAGTTCTTC
. TRBD1 TRBJ1-1 TRBV6-6 CASLTQGGIFAEAFF TGTGCCAGCCTCACACAGGGGGGGATTTTCGCTGAAGCTTTCTTT
. . TRBJ1-1 TRBV7-2 CASSLAVLSDTEAFF TGTGCCAGCAGCTTAGCGGTTTTGTCAGACACTGAAGCTTTCTTT
. TRBD1 TRBJ2-7 TRBV7-9 CASSATGTALKEQYF TGTGCCAGCAGCGCGACCGGGACAGCCCTGAAAGAGCAGTACTTC